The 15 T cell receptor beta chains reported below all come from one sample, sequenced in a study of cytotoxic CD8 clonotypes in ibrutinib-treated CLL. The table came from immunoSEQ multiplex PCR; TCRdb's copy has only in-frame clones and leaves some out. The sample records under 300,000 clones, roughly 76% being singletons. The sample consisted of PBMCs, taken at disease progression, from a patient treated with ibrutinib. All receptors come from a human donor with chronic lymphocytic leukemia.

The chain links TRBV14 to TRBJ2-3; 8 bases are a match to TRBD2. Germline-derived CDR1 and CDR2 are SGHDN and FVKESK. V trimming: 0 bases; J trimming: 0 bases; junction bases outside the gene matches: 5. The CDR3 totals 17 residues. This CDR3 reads CASSQDPAGVSTDTQYF. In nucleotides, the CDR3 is TGTGCCAGCAGCCAAGATCCAGCGGGAGTCAGCACAGATACGCAGTATTTT. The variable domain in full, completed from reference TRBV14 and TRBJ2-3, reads EAGVTQFPSHSVIEKGQTVTLRCDPISGHDNLYWYRRVMGKEIKFLLHFVKESKQDESGMPNNRFLAERTGGTYSTLKVQPAELEDSGVYFCASSQDPAGVSTDTQYFGPGTRLTVL.

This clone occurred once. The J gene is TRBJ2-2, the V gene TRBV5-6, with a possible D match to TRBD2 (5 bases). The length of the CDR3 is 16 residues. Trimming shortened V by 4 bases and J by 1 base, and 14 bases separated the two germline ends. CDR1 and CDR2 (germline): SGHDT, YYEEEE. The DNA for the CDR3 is TGTGCCAGCAGCCCCCTGGGAGCCCTGAACACCGGGGAGCTGTTTTTT. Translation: CASSPLGALNTGELFF.

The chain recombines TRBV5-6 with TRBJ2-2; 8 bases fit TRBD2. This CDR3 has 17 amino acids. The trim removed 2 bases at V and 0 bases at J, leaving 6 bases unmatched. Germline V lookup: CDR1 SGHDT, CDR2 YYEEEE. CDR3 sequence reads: CASSFERGRSNTGELFF. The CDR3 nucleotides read TGTGCCAGCAGCTTTGAGCGGGGGCGATCGAACACCGGGGAGCTGTTTTTT.

The CDR3 is CASSPQGTPYEQYF. CDR3 bases: TGTGCCAGCTCACCCCAGGGGACCCCATACGAGCAGTACTTC. The chain uses TRBV18 and TRBJ2-7; D possibly corresponds to TRBD1 (6 bases). CDR3 size: 14 residues. The V end was cut by 3 bases, the J end by 4 bases, with 13 bases between. The germline gives CDR1 KGHSH, CDR2 LQKENI.

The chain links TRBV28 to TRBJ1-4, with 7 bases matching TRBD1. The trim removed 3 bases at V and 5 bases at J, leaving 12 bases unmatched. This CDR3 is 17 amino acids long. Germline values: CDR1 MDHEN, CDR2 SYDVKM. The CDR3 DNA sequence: TGTGCCAGCAGTTTCCTCTCCTTACAGGGGATAAATGAAAAACTGTTTTTT. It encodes CASSFLSLQGINEKLFF.

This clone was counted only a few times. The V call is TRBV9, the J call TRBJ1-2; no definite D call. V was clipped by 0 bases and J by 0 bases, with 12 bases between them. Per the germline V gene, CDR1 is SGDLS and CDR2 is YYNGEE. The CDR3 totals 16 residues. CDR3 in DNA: TGTGCCAGCAGCGTAGATGGACGAATAACTAACTATGGCTACACCTTC. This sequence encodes CASSVDGRITNYGYTF.

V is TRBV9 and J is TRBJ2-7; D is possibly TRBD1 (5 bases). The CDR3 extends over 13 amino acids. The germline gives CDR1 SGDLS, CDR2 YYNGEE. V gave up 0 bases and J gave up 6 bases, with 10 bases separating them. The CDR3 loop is CASSVAGNREQYF. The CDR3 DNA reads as TGTGCCAGCAGCGTAGCAGGGAATCGCGAGCAGTACTTC.

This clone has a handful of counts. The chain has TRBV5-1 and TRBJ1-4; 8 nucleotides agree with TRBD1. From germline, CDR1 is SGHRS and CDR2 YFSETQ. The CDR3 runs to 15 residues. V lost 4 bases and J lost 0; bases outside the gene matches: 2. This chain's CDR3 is CASSIQGATNEKLFF. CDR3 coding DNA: TGCGCCAGCAGCATACAGGGGGCAACTAATGAAAAACTGTTTTTT.

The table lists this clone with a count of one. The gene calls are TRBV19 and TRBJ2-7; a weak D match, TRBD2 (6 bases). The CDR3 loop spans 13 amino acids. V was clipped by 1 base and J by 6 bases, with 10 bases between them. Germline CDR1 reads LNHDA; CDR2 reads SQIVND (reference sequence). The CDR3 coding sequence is TGTGCCAGTAGTATAGTCCTGGGAGGCGAGCAGTACTTC. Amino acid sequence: CASSIVLGGEQYF.

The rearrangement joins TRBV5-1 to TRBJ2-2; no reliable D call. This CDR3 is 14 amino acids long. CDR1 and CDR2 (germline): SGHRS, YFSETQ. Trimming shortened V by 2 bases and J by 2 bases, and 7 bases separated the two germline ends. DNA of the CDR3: TGCGCCAGCAGCTTACAGTACAACACCGGGGAGCTGTTTTTT. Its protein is CASSLQYNTGELFF.

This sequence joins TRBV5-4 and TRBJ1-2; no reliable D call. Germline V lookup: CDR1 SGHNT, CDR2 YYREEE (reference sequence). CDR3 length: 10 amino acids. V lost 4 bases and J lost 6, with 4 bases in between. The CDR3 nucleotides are TGTGCCAGCAGCCTTCATGGCTACACCTTC. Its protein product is CASSLHGYTF. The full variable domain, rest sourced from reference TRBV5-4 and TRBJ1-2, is ETGVTQSPTHLIKTRGQQVTLRCSSQSGHNTVSWYQQALGQGPQFIFQYYREEENGRGNFPPRFSGLQFPNYSSELNVNALELDDSALYLCASSLHGYTFGSGTRLTVV.

CDR3 nucleotides: TGTGCCAGCTCACACGGACAGGCTAAAACTTACGAGCAGTACTTC. Translated, it gives CASSHGQAKTYEQYF. The rearrangement uses TRBV18 and TRBJ2-7; 7 bases map to TRBD1. J lost 4 bases, V lost 4 bases, and 10 bases had no gene match. This CDR3 has 15 residues. Germline lookup yields CDR1 KGHSH and CDR2 LQKENI.

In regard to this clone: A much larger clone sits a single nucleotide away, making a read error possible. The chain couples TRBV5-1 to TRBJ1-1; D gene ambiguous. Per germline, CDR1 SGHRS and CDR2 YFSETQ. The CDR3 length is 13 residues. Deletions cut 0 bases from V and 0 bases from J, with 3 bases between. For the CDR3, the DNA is TGCGCCAGCAGCTTGGTGGTGAACACTGAAGCTTTCTTT. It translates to CASSLVVNTEAFF.

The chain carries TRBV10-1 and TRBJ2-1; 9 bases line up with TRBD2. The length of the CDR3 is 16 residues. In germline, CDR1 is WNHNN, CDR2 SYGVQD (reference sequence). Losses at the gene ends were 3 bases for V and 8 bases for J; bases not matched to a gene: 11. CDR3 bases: TGCGCCAGCAGTGACACATTGCGGGAGGGCCTCGATGAGCAGTTCTTC. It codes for CASSDTLREGLDEQFF.

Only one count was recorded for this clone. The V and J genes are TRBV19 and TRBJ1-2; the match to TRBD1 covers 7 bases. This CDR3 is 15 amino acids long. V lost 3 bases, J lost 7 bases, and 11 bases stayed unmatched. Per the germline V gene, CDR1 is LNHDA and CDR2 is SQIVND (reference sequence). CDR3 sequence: CASSMGPTGIIGYTF. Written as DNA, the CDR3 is TGTGCCAGTAGTATGGGACCGACAGGGATCATTGGCTACACCTTC.